Listed here are 29 T cell receptor beta chains from one sample, sequenced in a study of cytomegalovirus exposure and HLA in healthy donors. Assay: immunoSEQ multiplex PCR; the TCRdb copy retains only in-frame clones and omits some. The table lists roughly 200,000 clones, roughly 81% of them singletons, with around 1.3% in the top ten. Sequenced sample: PBMCs. The receptors here all came from a woman aged 25 to 39 in good health and CMV-seronegative.

The rearrangement links TRBV4-1 to TRBJ2-1, with 8 bases matching TRBD2. The V gene's germline CDR1 is MGHRA and CDR2 YSYEKL. J was trimmed by 6 bases and V by 2 bases; bases with no gene match: 6. This CDR3 spans 15 amino acids. CDR3 DNA sequence: TGCGCCAGCAGCCAACTAGGACTAGCACCCAATGAGCAGTTCTTC. Residues: CASSQLGLAPNEQFF.

This clone has just a few counts. The chain is built from TRBV2 and TRBJ2-7; 7 nucleotides agree with TRBD1. The germline CDR1 and CDR2 sequences are SNHLY and FYNNEI. The CDR3 length is 12 residues. The J segment lost 3 bases and the V segment lost 10 bases, leaving 6 bases of the junction unmatched. The CDR3 reads CAIRQGFYEQYF. CDR3 in DNA: TGTGCCATCAGACAGGGTTTCTACGAGCAGTACTTC.

The chain is built from TRBV2 and TRBJ1-1; D may be TRBD1 (5 bases). This CDR3 has 13 amino acids. The V and J ends lost 4 bases and 1 base respectively, with 7 bases between them. The germline CDR1 and CDR2 sequences are SNHLY and FYNNEI. CDR3 DNA: TGTGCCAGCAGTGGACAGCCGAACACTGAAGCTTTCTTT. Residues: CASSGQPNTEAFF. Supplemented by reference TRBV2 and TRBJ1-1, the full variable domain reads EPEVTQTPSHQVTQMGQEVILRCVPISNHLYFYWYRQILGQKVEFLVSFYNNEISEKSEIFDDQFSVERPDGSNFTLKIRSTKLEDSAMYFCASSGQPNTEAFFGQGTRLTVV.

CDR3 nucleotide sequence: TGTGCCAGCAGCTTATGGGGCGGTGAAGCTTTCTTT. It specifies CASSLWGGEAFF. The V gene is TRBV5-6, the J gene TRBJ1-1, with D possibly matching TRBD1 (5 bases). V was cut by 2 bases and J by 7 bases, with 9 bases left in between. Germline CDR1 and CDR2: SGHDT and YYEEEE. The CDR3 has 12 amino acids. Filled out from reference TRBV5-6 and TRBJ1-1, the complete variable domain reads DAGVTQSPTHLIKTRGQQVTLRCSPKSGHDTVSWYQQALGQGPQFIFQYYEEEERQRGNFPDRFSGHQFPNYSSELNVNALLLGDSALYLCASSLWGGEAFFGQGTRLTVV.

CDR3 residues: CASSYVENYFNQPQHF. The CDR3 nucleotides read TGTGCCAGCAGTTACGTGGAGAATTACTTCAATCAGCCCCAGCATTTT. J is TRBJ1-5 and V is TRBV6-5; D is unclear. The CDR3 covers 16 residues. Germline V lookup: CDR1 MNHEY, CDR2 SVGAGI. V was pared by 2 bases and J by 3 bases, with 14 bases between.

V usage is TRBV5-1 and J usage is TRBJ2-1; TRBD2 agrees at 10 bases. This CDR3 has 15 amino acids. Losses at the gene ends were 0 bases for V and 7 bases for J; bases not matched to a gene: 4. Per the germline V gene, CDR1 is SGHRS and CDR2 is YFSETQ. The CDR3 spells CASSLAAGGPNEQFF. In nucleotides, the CDR3 is TGCGCCAGCAGCTTGGCAGCGGGAGGGCCAAATGAGCAGTTCTTC.

This clone has just a few counts. CDR3 DNA: TGTGCCAGTAACACAGAGATCACCGGGGAGCTGTTTTTT. Protein sequence: CASNTEITGELFF. This sequence joins TRBV2 and TRBJ2-2; D uncertain. CDR3 size: 13 residues. Germline V gene sequence: CDR1 SNHLY, CDR2 FYNNEI. V lost 9 bases to trimming and J lost 4 bases, with 12 bases between them.

The rearrangement joins TRBV5-1 to TRBJ1-6; 11 bases align to TRBD1. The length of the CDR3 is 15 residues. V shed 5 bases and J 10 bases; nucleotides not matched to a gene: 8. Germline V gene sequence: CDR1 SGHRS, CDR2 YFSETQ. CDR3 region: CASSYRTGGDSPLHF. DNA for the CDR3: TGCGCCAGCAGTTACAGGACAGGGGGCGACTCACCCCTCCACTTT.

The V gene is TRBV5-1, the J gene TRBJ2-5; 8 positions agree with TRBD1. In germline, CDR1 is SGHRS, CDR2 YFSETQ. V was clipped by 2 bases and J by 5 bases; unmatched bases: 5. The CDR3 spans 14 residues. DNA for the CDR3: TGCGCCAGCAGCTTTTGGACAGGGAGGGAGACCCAGTACTTC. It translates to CASSFWTGRETQYF.

The chain couples TRBV10-2 to TRBJ1-5; weak D call: TRBD1 (6 bases). Trimming shortened V by 4 bases and J by 0 bases, and 10 bases separated the two germline ends. The CDR3 has 15 residues. Per the germline V gene, CDR1 is WSHSY and CDR2 is SAAADI. The DNA for the CDR3 is TGCGCCAGCAGTGCGGGACAAGTTAGCAATCAGCCCCAGCATTTT. The encoded protein is CASSAGQVSNQPQHF.

The rearrangement uses TRBV6-1 and TRBJ1-5; D gene unclear. Germline CDR1 reads MNHNS; CDR2 reads SASEGT. V was pared by 4 bases and J by 1 base, with 5 bases between. This CDR3 contains 13 residues. CDR3 region: CASSAYSNQPQHF. Here the CDR3 DNA reads TGTGCCAGCAGTGCCTACAGCAATCAGCCCCAGCATTTT.

This chain links TRBV15 with TRBJ1-1; D is unresolved. Germline CDR1 and CDR2: LNHNV and YYDKDF (reference sequence). This CDR3 region has 17 residues. V was shortened by 4 bases and J by 0 bases, with 18 bases between the two germline ends. In DNA form, the CDR3 reads TGTGCCACCAGCACTCGGGAGCCCTTGGATATGAACACTGAAGCTTTCTTT. Protein: CATSTREPLDMNTEAFF. The complete variable domain, with remaining parts taken from reference TRBV15 and TRBJ1-1, reads DAMVIQNPRYQVTQFGKPVTLSCSQTLNHNVMYWYQQKSSQAPKLLFHYYDKDFNNEADTPDNFQSRRPNTSFCFLDIRSPGLGDTAMYLCATSTREPLDMNTEAFFGQGTRLTVV.

The chain is built from TRBV5-1 and TRBJ1-2; 9 nucleotides align to TRBD1. This CDR3 spans 13 amino acids. V lost 3 bases, J lost 8 bases, and 5 bases stayed unmatched. Germline-derived CDR1 and CDR2 are SGHRS and YFSETQ. This CDR3 is CASSSRTGEGYTF. For the CDR3, the DNA is TGCGCCAGCAGCTCGAGGACAGGGGAAGGCTACACCTTC.

The chain is built from TRBV5-6 and TRBJ2-7; possibly TRBD2 for D (6 bases). Germline assignment: CDR1 SGHDT and CDR2 YYEEEE. The germline V and J ends were trimmed by 3 bases and 10 bases, with 17 bases remaining between them. The CDR3 has 13 amino acids. CDR3 nucleotides: TGTGCCAGCAGCTCCGTCGGGGACTGGAGCCAGTACTTC. This encodes CASSSVGDWSQYF.

V usage is TRBV18 and J usage is TRBJ1-5; tentative D call: TRBD1 (6 bases). The CDR3 totals 17 residues. The V gene lost 3 bases and the J gene lost 6 bases, with 21 bases spanning the gap. Germline values: CDR1 KGHSH, CDR2 LQKENI. This CDR3 reads CASSPRMTGSRGQPQHF. CDR3 nucleotides: TGTGCCAGCTCACCGCGAATGACAGGCAGTAGGGGTCAGCCCCAGCATTTT. The complete variable domain, with remaining parts taken from reference TRBV18 and TRBJ1-5, reads NAGVMQNPRHLVRRRGQEARLRCSPMKGHSHVYWYRQLPEEGLKFMVYLQKENIIDESGMPKERFSAEFPKEGPSILRIQQVVRGDSAAYFCASSPRMTGSRGQPQHFGDGTRLSIL.

The chain carries TRBV4-2 and TRBJ1-1; the D gene is possibly TRBD1 (6 bases). Germline lookup yields CDR1 LGHNA and CDR2 YNFKEQ. V lost 3 bases to trimming and J lost 5 bases, with 10 bases between them. The CDR3 sequence is 13 residues long. The CDR3 DNA is TGTGCCAGCAGCCAGGAACAGGGAACTGAAGCTTTCTTT. This sequence encodes CASSQEQGTEAFF.

This sequence joins TRBV11-2 and TRBJ1-3, with TRBD1 identical over 7 bases. CDR1 is SGHAT, CDR2 FQNNGV, per germline. Losses at the gene ends were 4 bases for V and 0 bases for J; bases not matched to a gene: 12. The CDR3 loop spans 18 amino acids. CDR3 amino acids: CASSSGTAAAYSGNTIYF. The CDR3 DNA follows: TGTGCCAGCAGCTCAGGGACAGCCGCAGCTTACTCTGGAAACACCATATATTTT.

V usage is TRBV7-2 and J usage is TRBJ2-1, with TRBD1 matching over 8 bases. The CDR3 contains 15 residues. CDR1 is SGHTA, CDR2 FQGNSA, per germline. The J segment lost 4 bases and the V segment lost 2 bases, leaving 4 bases of the junction unmatched. In nucleotides, the CDR3 is TGTGCCAGCAGCTTAATGGGACAGGCTTACAATGAGCAGTTCTTC. The encoded protein is CASSLMGQAYNEQFF.

This clone has just one count. V usage is TRBV7-6 and J usage is TRBJ2-3; possibly TRBD2 for D (6 bases). The CDR3 runs 17 residues. CDR1 is SGHVS and CDR2 is FNYEAQ in the germline V gene. V was pared by 5 bases and J by 2 bases, with 20 bases between. For the CDR3, the DNA is TGTGCCAGCAGCCTACCCCTCGGGGGTTCCACCACAGATACGCAGTATTTT. Translation: CASSLPLGGSTTDTQYF. The full variable domain, rest sourced from reference TRBV7-6 and TRBJ2-3, is GAGVSQSPRYKVTKRGQDVALRCDPISGHVSLYWYRQALGQGPEFLTYFNYEAQQDKSGLPNDRFSAERPEGSISTLTIQRTEQRDSAMYRCASSLPLGGSTTDTQYFGPGTRLTVL.

The J gene is TRBJ2-7, the V gene TRBV7-2; 8 bases are shared with TRBD2. The CDR3 sequence is 18 residues long. Trimming took 1 base from V and 3 from J; bases not matched to a gene: 14. Germline V lookup: CDR1 SGHTA, CDR2 FQGNSA. For the CDR3, the DNA is TGTGCCAGCAGCTTAGGCTTCACTAGCGGCGTCCTGTTCTACGAGCAGTACTTC. Its translation is CASSLGFTSGVLFYEQYF.

The rearrangement links TRBV5-1 to TRBJ1-2; D is perhaps TRBD1 (5 bases). The V end was cut by 3 bases, the J end by 4 bases, with 13 bases between. CDR1 and CDR2 from the germline V gene are SGHRS and YFSETQ. The CDR3 runs to 14 residues. Here the CDR3 DNA reads TGCGCCAGCAGCTGGGGGGACGGAACCTATGGCTACACCTTC. Protein product: CASSWGDGTYGYTF. Complete variable domain (other parts from reference TRBV5-1 and TRBJ1-2): KAGVTQTPRYLIKTRGQQVTLSCSPISGHRSVSWYQQTPGQGLQFLFEYFSETQRNKGNFPGRFSGRQFSNSRSEMNVSTLELGDSALYLCASSWGDGTYGYTFGSGTRLTVV.

This chain uses TRBV6-6 with TRBJ2-7; 12 bases map to TRBD2. Unmatched junction bases numbered 2, after V lost 4 bases and J lost 4 bases. Germline V gives CDR1 MNHNY, CDR2 SVGAGI (reference sequence). This CDR3 comprises 14 residues. The CDR3, as DNA: TGTGCCAGCAGTTCCCTAGCGGGGGGGTACGAGCAGTACTTC. It yields the protein CASSSLAGGYEQYF.

V usage is TRBV7-8 and J usage is TRBJ2-2; D perhaps matches TRBD2 (6 bases). Germline CDR1 reads SGHVS; CDR2 reads FQNEAQ. Trimming removed 7 bases at V and 0 bases at J, with 9 bases between. The CDR3 spans 14 residues. The CDR3: CASKSGSNTGELFF. CDR3 DNA sequence: TGTGCCAGCAAAAGCGGGTCGAACACCGGGGAGCTGTTTTTT.

V is TRBV7-9 and J is TRBJ1-4; TRBD1 matches 7 bases. CDR3 length: 15 residues. V was clipped by 5 bases and J by 5 bases; unmatched bases: 8. Germline CDR1 SEHNR, CDR2 FQNEAQ (reference sequence). In DNA form, the CDR3 reads TGTGCCAGCAGCCCCCCAGGGGGGTTAAATGAAAAACTGTTTTTT. Amino acids: CASSPPGGLNEKLFF.

This chain uses TRBV5-1 with TRBJ2-7, with D maybe TRBD2 (5 bases). Germline CDR1 SGHRS, CDR2 YFSETQ. The CDR3 extends over 14 amino acids. V was cut by 4 bases and J by 6 bases, with 17 bases left in between. The CDR3 loop is CASSGPAAGGEQYF. The CDR3 DNA reads as TGCGCCAGCAGCGGTCCAGCGGCTGGAGGCGAGCAGTACTTC.

V and J are TRBV7-9 and TRBJ2-7; the match to TRBD1 covers 8 bases. This CDR3 comprises 15 residues. J gave up 4 bases and V 2 bases, and 7 bases lay outside the gene matches. Germline lookup yields CDR1 SEHNR and CDR2 FQNEAQ (reference sequence). The CDR3: CASSLQGAKEYEQYF. DNA of the CDR3: TGTGCCAGCAGCTTACAGGGGGCTAAGGAATACGAGCAGTACTTC.

The rearrangement uses TRBV19 and TRBJ1-5; D gene uncertain. With 1 base removed from V and 1 base from J, the gap between germline ends came to 11 bases. This CDR3 contains 16 residues. The germline V gene encodes CDR1 LNHDA and CDR2 SQIVND (reference sequence). The CDR3 loop reads CASSIGLGSSNQPQHF. The CDR3 nucleotides are TGTGCCAGTAGTATAGGTTTAGGGAGCAGCAATCAGCCCCAGCATTTT.

The chain couples TRBV28 to TRBJ1-3, with D uncertain. In germline, CDR1 is MDHEN, CDR2 SYDVKM. Trimming stripped 2 bases from V and 4 bases from J, with 9 bases between. CDR3 length equals 14 residues. This CDR3 reads CASSLILGGNTIYF. DNA for the CDR3: TGTGCCAGCAGTTTAATTCTCGGGGGAAACACCATATATTTT.

This chain joins TRBV10-3 and TRBJ2-7, with TRBD2 as a possible D gene (7 bases). There are 13 residues in the CDR3. Between the trimmed V and J ends, which lost 10 bases and 1 base, there was a span of 14 bases. Per germline, CDR1 ENHRY and CDR2 SYGVKD. In DNA, the CDR3 is TGTGCCACCAGAGGGGGAGGGTCCTACGAGCAGTACTTC. Its protein product is CATRGGGSYEQYF.